This T cell receptor (beta chain) was sequenced for a study of T cell responses to AZD1222 COVID-19 vaccine. Study background: Pooled together were second doses at about 4 or about 12 weeks.

Assay: immunoSEQ multiplex PCR; the TCRdb copy retains only in-frame clones and omits some. Of under 200,000 clones in the sample, around 93% are singletons; the top ten hold about 1.9%. The count of this clone is one. Germline CDR1 and CDR2: SGHAT and FQNNGV. The CDR3 totals 15 residues. V lost 5 bases, J lost 3 bases, and 17 bases lay in between. The receptor's source is an adult in good health. The V and J genes are TRBV11-2 and TRBJ2-7; maybe TRBD1 (5 bases). The specimen was peripheral blood, collected on day 0 of AZD1222 vaccination. CDR3 sequence reads: CASSLQPDNGYEQYF. Written as DNA, the CDR3 is TGTGCCAGCAGCCTCCAGCCGGACAACGGCTACGAGCAGTACTTC.